This T cell receptor beta chain was retrieved from a study of PD-1 blockade in classical Hodgkin lymphoma. General study results and limits: Anyone who began nivolumab under 1 year after ASCT was excluded. CD4+ TCR diversity, unlike CD8+, climbed significantly by C4D1. Healthy donors reportedly exceeded newly diagnosed patients in baseline TCR diversity. Diversity similar to that of newly diagnosed patients was seen at baseline in complete responders.

Each of the patients experienced relapse following autologous stem cell transplantation, and their brentuximab vedotin exposure differed. This clone was seen a single time. Its matching antigen is unknown. The CDR3 has 14 amino acids. The germline V gene encodes CDR1 SQVTM and CDR2 ANQGSEA. V lost 4 bases to trimming and J lost 1 base, with 13 bases between them. Repertoires were generated with immunoSEQ multiplex PCR, while TCRdb's copy carries only in-frame clones and drops some. This table holds under 95,000 clones, nearly 95% found once. The sequences come from peripheral blood mononuclear cells (PBMCs), collected before the second cycle of nivolumab. The TCR originated in a human donor with classical Hodgkin lymphoma. The rearrangement uses TRBV29-1 and TRBJ1-1; weak D call: TRBD1 (6 bases). CDR3 loop: CSVAPPGQNTEAFF. The CDR3 coding sequence is TGCAGCGTTGCTCCCCCGGGACAGAACACTGAAGCTTTCTTT. The complete variable domain, with remaining parts taken from reference TRBV29-1 and TRBJ1-1, reads SAVISQKPSRDICQRGTSLTIQCQVDSQVTMMFWYRQQPGQSLTLIATANQGSEATYESGFVIDKFPISRPNLTFSTLTVSNMSPEDSSIYLCSVAPPGQNTEAFFGQGTRLTVV.